This T cell receptor (beta chain) is drawn from a study of blood T cell repertoires in COVID-19. Overall study context: COVID-19 samples from acute and convalescent phases originated in the United States, Italy and Spain. The analysed material was cDNA or gDNA that came from T cells, B-cell-depleted T cells, or PBMCs.

In the original analysis: Reference gene primers were amplified, and this amplification served to estimate nucleated cell counts. The assay was immunoSEQ multiplex PCR, and TCRdb's table has in-frame clones only and misses some. That table supplies the V and J calls and clone size; D and trimming were determined from the DNA. The data hold 190,000 or so clones, with 70% to 90% observed a single time. The germline V gene has CDR1 SGDLS and CDR2 YYNGEE. Unmatched junction bases numbered 3, after V lost 0 bases and J lost 6 bases. This CDR3 comprises 15 residues. The receptor was derived from a man aged 40-50 years with active or convalescent COVID-19. J is TRBJ1-1 and V is TRBV9; TRBD1 agrees at 12 bases. Sequencing used peripheral blood. This CDR3 reads CASSVEGQGAAEAFF. The CDR3 nucleotides are TGTGCCAGCAGCGTAGAGGGACAGGGGGCTGCTGAAGCTTTCTTT. Full variable domain (rest looked up from reference TRBV9 and TRBJ1-1): DSGVTQTPKHLITATGQRVTLRCSPRSGDLSVYWYQQSLDQGLQFLIQYYNGEERAKGNILERFSAQQFPDLHSELNLSSLELGDSALYFCASSVEGQGAAEAFFGQGTRLTVV.